This record covers a single T cell receptor beta chain. This sample is drawn from a study of T cells after yellow fever vaccination. TCRdb re-analysed the 5' RACE reads in MiXCR, keeping a single row per CDR3 protein. The sample has roughly 400,000 distinct CDR3 sequences; roughly 20% are singletons. The CDR3 runs 13 residues. Germline V gene lookup returns CDR1 SGHAT and CDR2 FQDESV (reference sequence). V lost 8 bases and J lost 2, with 11 bases in between. The sequence derives from a man younger than 35 who received the YFV17D yellow fever vaccine. V and J are TRBV11-1 and TRBJ2-3, with a possible D match to TRBD2 (5 bases). The specimen comprised PBMCs, sampled before the yellow fever booster vaccination. The CDR3 nucleotides read TGTGCCAGCGCGACTACTCACACAGATACGCAGTATTTT. Protein product: CASATTHTDTQYF.